These 22 T cell receptor beta chains came from one sample sequenced in a study of beta chain features in type 1 diabetes. Broader study findings: TCRB CDR3 length was moderately but significantly reduced in all four CD4+ subsets of Type 1 diabetes patients.

cDNA synthesis used the whole RNA isolate, giving expressed TCRB sequences. Some clones are missing from TCRdb's copy, which holds only in-frame ones; the method was immunoSEQ multiplex PCR. The sample holds 550,000 to 850,000 clones; around 15% are singletons and the top ten take less than 0.025%. For these receptors, no antigen is known. The sequenced material came from naive CD4+ T cells from blood. Every receptor here comes from a man between 18 and 29 years old with type 1 diabetes.

This clone appeared a few times. The chain couples TRBV15 to TRBJ2-1; D perhaps matches TRBD2 (6 bases). The CDR3 contains 17 residues. Germline CDR1 LNHNV, CDR2 YYDKDF (reference sequence). V lost 1 base to trimming and J lost 9 bases, with 22 bases between them. The CDR3, as DNA: TGTGCCACCAGCAGAGGTTCGGGAGCGGGCCAACAAAGTGAGCAGTTCTTC. This codes for CATSRGSGAGQQSEQFF. The full variable domain, in which reference TRBV15 and TRBJ2-1 provide the parts outside the CDR3, is DAMVIQNPRYQVTQFGKPVTLSCSQTLNHNVMYWYQQKSSQAPKLLFHYYDKDFNNEADTPDNFQSRRPNTSFCFLDIRSPGLGDTAMYLCATSRGSGAGQQSEQFFGPGTRLTVL.

A word on this clone: The identical CDR3 is also encoded by other nucleotide sequences in the sample. This chain uses TRBV30 with TRBJ1-5, with D unresolved. Germline V gives CDR1 GTSNPN, CDR2 SVGIG (reference sequence). The CDR3 is made up of 13 amino acids. The V gene lost 2 bases and the J gene lost 3 bases, with 8 bases spanning the gap. The DNA for the CDR3 is TGTGCCTGGAGTTACAGTCCCAATCAGCCCCAGCATTTT. Translation gives CAWSYSPNQPQHF.

This clone appeared a few times. The chain couples TRBV11-2 to TRBJ1-5, with 9 nucleotides matching TRBD1. The CDR3 is made up of 17 amino acids. The germline V gene has CDR1 SGHAT and CDR2 FQNNGV. V was pared by 5 bases and J by 7 bases, with 15 bases of the junction left unmatched. The CDR3 spells CASSRAPQTGGSQPQHF. DNA for the CDR3: TGTGCCAGCAGCCGCGCCCCTCAGACAGGGGGGAGCCAGCCCCAGCATTTT. Full variable domain (rest looked up from reference TRBV11-2 and TRBJ1-5): EAGVAQSPRYKIIEKRQSVAFWCNPISGHATLYWYQQILGQGPKLLIQFQNNGVVDDSQLPKDRFSAERLKGVDSTLKIQPAKLEDSAVYLCASSRAPQTGGSQPQHFGDGTRLSIL.

The chain couples TRBV7-2 to TRBJ2-7, with TRBD1 matching 7 bases. Germline values: CDR1 SGHTA, CDR2 FQGNSA. This CDR3 region has 14 residues. Unmatched junction bases numbered 8, after V lost 5 bases and J lost 4 bases. As DNA, the CDR3 is TGTGCCAGCAGCCCGTTGGACAGGTGGTACGAGCAGTACTTC. Its protein product is CASSPLDRWYEQYF.

This clone was counted a few times. The chain recombines TRBV4-1 with TRBJ2-7, with D unclear. Trimming pared 0 bases from V and 2 bases from J, leaving 11 bases between. CDR1 is MGHRA and CDR2 is YSYEKL in the germline V gene. The CDR3 sequence is 15 residues long. DNA for the CDR3: TGCGCCAGCAGCCAAGATGATAGACTTACCTACGAGCAGTACTTC. It translates to CASSQDDRLTYEQYF.

There are a few counts of this clone. This rearrangement joins TRBV28 to TRBJ1-5; no clear D gene. Trimming took off 7 bases at V and 8 bases at J, with 21 bases between the two ends. The germline CDR1 and CDR2 sequences are MDHEN and SYDVKM. The CDR3 has 15 residues. The CDR3 DNA reads as TGTGCCAGCACCGAGAGGAAGGGCCTTTTGGAGCCCCAGCATTTT. Translation: CASTERKGLLEPQHF. Full variable domain (rest looked up from reference TRBV28 and TRBJ1-5): DVKVTQSSRYLVKRTGEKVFLECVQDMDHENMFWYRQDPGLGLRLIYFSYDVKMKEKGDIPEGYSVSREKKERFSLILESASTNQTSMYLCASTERKGLLEPQHFGDGTRLSIL.

This clone has only a few counts. V gene TRBV7-9 combines with J gene TRBJ1-6; the D gene is possibly TRBD1 (6 bases). With 5 bases removed from V and 5 bases from J, the gap between germline ends came to 16 bases. Per the germline V gene, CDR1 is SEHNR and CDR2 is FQNEAQ (reference sequence). This CDR3 spans 16 amino acids. CDR3 nucleotide sequence: TGTGCCAGCAGCGCGGAGGGGGACGGGAATAATTCACCCCTCCACTTT. Residues: CASSAEGDGNNSPLHF. Variable domain in full (rest from reference TRBV7-9 and TRBJ1-6): DTGVSQNPRHKITKRGQNVTFRCDPISEHNRLYWYRQTLGQGPEFLTYFQNEAQLEKSRLLSDRFSAERPKGSFSTLEIQRTEQGDSAMYLCASSAEGDGNNSPLHFGNGTRLTVT.

This clone was seen more than once but under ten times. One junction end does not reproduce the germline sequence, and a read error may be involved. The chain couples TRBV7-9 to TRBJ1-1; D is uncertain. The length of the CDR3 is 9 residues. Germline values: CDR1 SEHNR, CDR2 FQNEAQ (reference sequence). CDR3: CASSPRLSF. The CDR3 nucleotides are TGTGCCAGCAGCCCCCGTCTATCTTTT.

This clone was picked up a small number of times. The CDR3 nucleotides read TGCGCCAGCAGCCAAGATCAGACAGGAAGCAATCAGCCCCAGCATTTT. Residues: CASSQDQTGSNQPQHF. The rearrangement uses TRBV4-1 and TRBJ1-5, with TRBD1 as a possible D gene (6 bases). This CDR3 is 16 amino acids long. V was trimmed by 0 bases and J by 1 base, leaving 10 bases between them. Looked up from germline, CDR1 is MGHRA and CDR2 is YSYEKL.

This clone has only a few counts. V usage is TRBV6-5 and J usage is TRBJ2-5; no reliable D call. With 9 bases removed from V and 5 bases from J, the gap between germline ends came to 13 bases. The germline CDR1 and CDR2 sequences are MNHEY and SVGAGI. This CDR3 comprises 12 residues. CDR3 amino acids: CASCDLAETQYF. CDR3 in DNA: TGTGCCAGTTGTGACCTGGCGGAGACCCAGTACTTC.

V is TRBV18 and J is TRBJ2-1; D unclear. V was trimmed by 0 bases and J by 4 bases, leaving 10 bases between them. This CDR3 spans 15 amino acids. The germline V gene has CDR1 KGHSH and CDR2 LQKENI. The CDR3 region is CASSPPTRRYNEQFF. The CDR3 bases are TGTGCCAGCTCACCACCGACCAGGCGGTACAATGAGCAGTTCTTC.

This clone appeared a few times. CDR3 protein: CASRGQATDTQYF. The CDR3 nucleotides read TGTGCCAGCCGTGGACAGGCCACAGATACGCAGTATTTT. This rearrangement joins TRBV13 to TRBJ2-3; 7 bases match TRBD1. This CDR3 comprises 13 residues. Per germline, CDR1 PRHDT and CDR2 FYEKMQ (reference sequence). Unmatched junction bases numbered 4, after V lost 8 bases and J lost 2 bases.

This chain joins TRBV5-1 and TRBJ2-7, with D maybe TRBD2 (6 bases). The V and J ends lost 3 bases and 3 bases respectively, with 10 bases between them. CDR1 and CDR2 (germline): SGHRS, YFSETQ. The CDR3 is 13 residues long. The CDR3 DNA is TGCGCCAGCAGCTCGGGGGTGGTCTACGAGCAGTACTTC. Protein sequence: CASSSGVVYEQYF.

This clone was counted a few times. The rearrangement links TRBV7-9 to TRBJ2-1; 9 nucleotides line up with TRBD1. CDR1 is SEHNR, CDR2 FQNEAQ, per germline (reference sequence). Losses at the gene ends were 3 bases for V and 2 bases for J; bases not matched to a gene: 8. The CDR3 totals 17 residues. The CDR3 sequence is CASSFLGGQGAYNEQFF. The CDR3 region has the DNA TGTGCCAGCAGCTTTTTAGGGGGACAGGGAGCCTACAATGAGCAGTTCTTC.

This clone came up a few times. In the same sample, other DNA sequences code for this CDR3. The rearrangement uses TRBV5-1 and TRBJ2-3; D not certain. Between the trimmed V and J ends, which lost 4 bases and 6 bases, there was a span of 6 bases. The CDR3 loop spans 11 amino acids. Per germline, CDR1 SGHRS and CDR2 YFSETQ. CDR3 protein: CASSRADTQYF. The CDR3 region has the DNA TGCGCCAGCAGCCGCGCGGATACGCAGTATTTT.

This clone was recorded a few times. The J gene is TRBJ2-1, the V gene TRBV7-9; 9 positions match TRBD1. CDR3 size: 15 residues. Losses at the gene ends were 5 bases for V and 5 bases for J; bases not matched to a gene: 7. The germline V gene encodes CDR1 SEHNR and CDR2 FQNEAQ (reference sequence). CDR3 sequence: CASSIGTGINNEQFF. The CDR3 coding sequence is TGTGCCAGCAGCATAGGGACAGGGATCAACAATGAGCAGTTCTTC.

The rearrangement uses TRBV6-5 and TRBJ1-1; D not resolved. This CDR3 is built from 14 residues. Deletions cut 5 bases from V and 4 bases from J, with 14 bases between. Per the germline V gene, CDR1 is MNHEY and CDR2 is SVGAGI. The CDR3 loop reads CASSVDGVGTEAFF. Here the CDR3 DNA reads TGTGCCAGCAGTGTCGACGGGGTGGGCACTGAAGCTTTCTTT.

This clone was detected a few times. The chain has TRBV7-2 and TRBJ2-3; TRBD2 is a possible D gene (5 bases). The CDR3 totals 16 residues. The V and J ends lost 5 bases and 1 base respectively, with 16 bases between them. CDR1 and CDR2 (germline): SGHTA, FQGNSA. Written as DNA, the CDR3 is TGTGCCAGCAGCCTCGGGGTCTCCTGGGGCACAGATACGCAGTATTTT. It codes for CASSLGVSWGTDTQYF. The full variable domain, completed using reference TRBV7-2 and TRBJ2-3, is GAGVSQSPSNKVTEKGKDVELRCDPISGHTALYWYRQSLGQGLEFLIYFQGNSAPDKSGLPSDRFSAERTGGSVSTLTIQRTQQEDSAVYLCASSLGVSWGTDTQYFGPGTRLTVL.

The CDR3 nucleotides are TGTGCCAGCTCACCACAGACAGGGAGGGACACTGAAGCTTTCTTT. It codes for CASSPQTGRDTEAFF. This chain connects TRBV18 to TRBJ1-1; 7 nucleotides agree with TRBD1. V shed 1 base and J 3 bases; nucleotides not matched to a gene: 5. CDR3 length: 15 residues. CDR1 KGHSH and CDR2 LQKENI come from the germline V gene.

The V gene is TRBV7-9, the J gene TRBJ1-1; unclear D gene. The V gene's germline CDR1 is SEHNR and CDR2 FQNEAQ (reference sequence). The germline V and J ends were trimmed by 1 base and 1 base, with 7 bases remaining between them. The CDR3 runs 14 residues. Here the CDR3 DNA reads TGTGCCAGCAGCTTAGGTCCCAGGAACACTGAAGCTTTCTTT. Encoded protein: CASSLGPRNTEAFF.

Only a few counts were recorded for this clone. The chain couples TRBV19 to TRBJ2-1, with 8 nucleotides matching TRBD1. The ends lost 1 base at V and 12 bases at J; junction bases unmatched: 11. CDR1 and CDR2 (germline): LNHDA, SQIVND (reference sequence). The CDR3 sequence is 15 residues long. CDR3 region: CASSIGGQAAQGQFF. CDR3 in DNA: TGTGCCAGTAGTATAGGGGGACAGGCCGCCCAGGGGCAGTTCTTC.

The V and J genes are TRBV11-1 and TRBJ1-6; unclear D gene. CDR3 length: 15 amino acids. Trimming removed 3 bases at V and 10 bases at J, with 16 bases between. The germline gives CDR1 SGHAT, CDR2 FQDESV (reference sequence). CDR3 nucleotide sequence: TGTGCCAGCAGCTTGTTCTCCGATGTGACGTCACCCCTCCACTTT. Amino acids: CASSLFSDVTSPLHF. Complete variable domain (other parts from reference TRBV11-1 and TRBJ1-6): EAEVAQSPRYKITEKSQAVAFWCDPISGHATLYWYRQILGQGPELLVQFQDESVVDDSQLPKDRFSAERLKGVDSTLKIQPAELGDSAMYLCASSLFSDVTSPLHFGNGTRLTVT.